A single sample is the source of the 14 T cell receptor beta chains below, sequenced in a study of blood T cell repertoires in COVID-19. Clones were sequenced by immunoSEQ multiplex PCR, and TCRdb holds only the in-frame ones, with some missing. The repertoire has about 73,000 clones, around 81% of them found once; the top ten carry 28%. The sample taken for sequencing was peripheral blood. Receptor source: a human donor in a cohort sampled during active COVID-19.

The chain employs TRBV5-1 and TRBJ2-2, with 9 bases fitting TRBD1. The V and J ends lost 0 bases and 5 bases, in that order; junction bases with no gene match: 11. The length of the CDR3 is 18 residues. Germline lookup yields CDR1 SGHRS and CDR2 YFSETQ. CDR3 residues: CASSLGAGTGPYTGELFF. CDR3 in DNA: TGCGCCAGCAGCTTGGGAGCGGGGACAGGGCCGTATACCGGGGAGCTGTTTTTT.

This clone has a handful of counts. V gene TRBV5-1 combines with J gene TRBJ2-3; 12 nucleotides line up with TRBD1. In germline, CDR1 is SGHRS, CDR2 YFSETQ. CDR3 length equals 15 residues. V dropped 4 bases and J dropped 4; count of bases not matched to a gene: 4. The CDR3 nucleotides read TGCGCCAGCAGCACCGGGACAGGGGGCCCAGATACGCAGTATTTT. Translated: CASSTGTGGPDTQYF.

The chain links TRBV10-3 to TRBJ1-2; D remains ambiguous. The V gene's germline CDR1 is ENHRY and CDR2 SYGVKD. The V and J ends lost 3 bases and 0 bases respectively, with 5 bases between them. This CDR3 has 13 residues. DNA of the CDR3: TGTGCCATCAGTGACAGGTCTAACTATGGCTACACCTTC. This sequence encodes CAISDRSNYGYTF.

The genes are TRBV7-3 and TRBJ1-4; 8 positions agree with TRBD1. Germline V gene data show CDR1 as SGHTA and CDR2 as FQGTGA. Trimming cost V 5 bases and J 5 bases; bases outside gene matches: 7. CDR3 length: 15 amino acids. CDR3 sequence (DNA): TGTGCCAGCAGCGAGTCAGGGGGCGCGAATGAAAAACTGTTTTTT. As protein: CASSESGGANEKLFF.

The chain carries TRBV11-2 and TRBJ2-3; tentative D call: TRBD2 (5 bases). This CDR3 spans 15 amino acids. Germline V gene data show CDR1 as SGHAT and CDR2 as FQNNGV. Trimming shortened V by 5 bases and J by 2 bases, and 14 bases separated the two germline ends. In DNA form, the CDR3 reads TGTGCCAGCAGCCGGCGAGGAGGATACACAGATACGCAGTATTTT. It encodes CASSRRGGYTDTQYF.

This clone was counted a single time. CDR3 in DNA: TGTGCCAGCAGCTTACTGGGGGGTTCGGGGACCCAGTACTTC. Its translation is CASSLLGGSGTQYF. The rearrangement joins TRBV7-8 to TRBJ2-5; the D gene is possibly TRBD2 (6 bases). This CDR3 region has 14 residues. Per the germline V gene, CDR1 is SGHVS and CDR2 is FQNEAQ. The ends were cut back, 2 bases at V and 7 bases at J, with 14 bases in the middle. Using reference TRBV7-8 and TRBJ2-5 for the parts outside the CDR3, the full variable domain is GAGVSQSPRYKVAKRGQDVALRCDPISGHVSLFWYQQALGQGPEFLTYFQNEAQLDKSGLPSDRFFAERPEGSVSTLKIQRTQQEDSAVYLCASSLLGGSGTQYFGPGTRLLVL.

The chain employs TRBV28 and TRBJ1-5, with D maybe TRBD1 (5 bases). Germline CDR1 is MDHEN and CDR2 is SYDVKM. This CDR3 is built from 17 residues. V gave up 8 bases and J gave up 1 base, with 21 bases separating them. CDR3 sequence (DNA): TGTGCCAGCCCCTCACCCAGGGCCCAAAGGAGCAATCAGCCCCAGCATTTT. Protein sequence: CASPSPRAQRSNQPQHF.

This sequence joins TRBV3-1 (or the pseudogene TRBV3-2) and TRBJ1-2; 7 nucleotides line up with TRBD1. The junction had 5 bases not matched to a gene; V was cut back by 4 bases and J by 0 bases. The CDR3 spans 15 residues. Per the germline V gene, CDR1 is LGHDT and CDR2 is YNNKEL (reference sequence). The DNA of the CDR3 is TGTGCCAGCAGCCTCGTGACAGGGCCTAACTATGGCTACACCTTC. This gives the protein CASSLVTGPNYGYTF.

This clone has a handful of counts. The V call is TRBV4-3, the J call TRBJ1-4; TRBD1 is a possible D gene (5 bases). The CDR3 is 15 residues long. Germline V gene lookup returns CDR1 LGHNA and CDR2 YSLEER. Trimming removed 0 bases at V and 9 bases at J, with 14 bases between. The CDR3 coding sequence is TGCGCCAGCAGCCAAGAAAGGGGCGTTGGCCAAAAACTGTTTTTT. Protein product: CASSQERGVGQKLFF.

This clone was observed once. The V and J genes are TRBV6-2 or TRBV6-3 and TRBJ2-7; TRBD2 aligns across 9 bases. CDR3 size: 14 residues. The V and J ends lost 5 bases and 2 bases, in that order; junction bases with no gene match: 4. Germline values: CDR1 MNHEY, CDR2 SVGEGT. The CDR3 DNA reads TGTGCCAGCAGTCCGGGACTAGCAACCTACGAGCAGTACTTC. It translates to CASSPGLATYEQYF.

This clone has a handful of counts. V is TRBV5-4 and J is TRBJ1-2, with TRBD1 identical over 8 bases. This CDR3 is built from 14 residues. V dropped 4 bases and J dropped 6; count of bases not matched to a gene: 8. Germline V gene data show CDR1 as SGHNT and CDR2 as YYREEE (reference sequence). CDR3 nucleotides: TGTGCCAGCAGCCGCTGGACAGGGTTGAATGGCTACACCTTC. This codes for CASSRWTGLNGYTF.

This clone showed up just once. The gene calls are TRBV4-2 and TRBJ1-5; TRBD1 aligns across 7 bases. The J segment lost 3 bases and the V segment lost 3 bases, leaving 8 bases of the junction unmatched. Germline V gene data show CDR1 as LGHNA and CDR2 as YNFKEQ. This CDR3 is built from 16 residues. Here the CDR3 reads CASSQVGQADNQPQHF. The DNA for the CDR3 is TGTGCCAGCAGCCAGGTCGGACAGGCCGACAATCAGCCCCAGCATTTT.

This chain uses TRBV9 with TRBJ2-3; 7 nucleotides line up with TRBD2. Germline CDR1 reads SGDLS; CDR2 reads YYNGEE. Trimming took 2 bases from V and 2 from J; bases not matched to a gene: 8. There are 16 residues in the CDR3. This chain's CDR3 is CASSVRSSGDTDTQYF. CDR3 nucleotides: TGTGCCAGCAGCGTTCGATCCAGCGGGGACACAGATACGCAGTATTTT.

V usage is TRBV5-1 and J usage is TRBJ2-7; 11 bases map to TRBD1. In germline, CDR1 is SGHRS, CDR2 YFSETQ. The CDR3 contains 15 residues. The ends lost 5 bases at V and 2 bases at J; junction bases unmatched: 6. CDR3 sequence reads: CASRLGQGATYEQYF. CDR3 DNA: TGCGCCAGCAGGTTAGGACAGGGGGCCACCTACGAGCAGTACTTC. Filled out from reference TRBV5-1 and TRBJ2-7, the complete variable domain reads KAGVTQTPRYLIKTRGQQVTLSCSPISGHRSVSWYQQTPGQGLQFLFEYFSETQRNKGNFPGRFSGRQFSNSRSEMNVSTLELGDSALYLCASRLGQGATYEQYFGPGTRLTVT.